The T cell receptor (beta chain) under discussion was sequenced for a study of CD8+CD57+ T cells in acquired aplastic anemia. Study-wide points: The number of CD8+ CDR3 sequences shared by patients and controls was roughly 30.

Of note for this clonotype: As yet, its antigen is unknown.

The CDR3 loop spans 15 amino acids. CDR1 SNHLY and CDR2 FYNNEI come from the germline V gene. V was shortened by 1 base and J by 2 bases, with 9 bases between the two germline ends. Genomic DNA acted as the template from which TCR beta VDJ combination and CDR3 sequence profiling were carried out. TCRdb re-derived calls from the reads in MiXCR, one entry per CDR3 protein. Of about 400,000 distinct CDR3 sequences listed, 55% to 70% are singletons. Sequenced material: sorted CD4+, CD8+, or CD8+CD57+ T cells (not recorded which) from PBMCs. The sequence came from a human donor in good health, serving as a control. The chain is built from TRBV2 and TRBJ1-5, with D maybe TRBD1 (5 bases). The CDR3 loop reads CASSEGGVGNQPQHF. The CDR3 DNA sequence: TGTGCCAGCAGTGAAGGGGGGGTCGGCAATCAGCCCCAGCATTTT.